These 12 T cell receptor beta chains came from one sample sequenced in a study of T-cell reconstitution after alpha-beta-depleted transplantation in children. During its preparation, the TCRbeta library received unique molecular identifiers. TCRdb processed the PCR reads anew with MiXCR; each CDR3 protein has one entry. The data contain 550,000 to 800,000 distinct CDR3 sequences, roughly 14% of them singletons. The sample in question was PBMCs, obtained before TCRalphabeta/CD19-depleted stem cell transplant. The receptor source for this set is a girl aged 2 to 10 with congenital amegakaryocytic thrombocytopenia, due to receive a stem cell transplant.

The V gene is TRBV12-3 or TRBV12-4, the J gene TRBJ2-4; a possible D gene is TRBD2 (5 bases). This CDR3 spans 14 amino acids. Trimming stripped 5 bases from V and 8 bases from J, with 16 bases between. The CDR3 is CASSPPVRRDIQYF. In nucleotides, the CDR3 is TGTGCCAGCAGTCCCCCTGTCCGGCGGGACATTCAGTACTTC.

This clonotype was detected ten times or more. This chain uses TRBV5-6 with TRBJ2-5; a weak D match, TRBD2 (5 bases). Trimming stripped 3 bases from V and 4 bases from J, with 16 bases between. This CDR3 has 15 residues. Germline CDR1 SGHDT, CDR2 YYEEEE. For the CDR3, the DNA is TGTGCCAGCAGCTCTTCCGGGGTTCGGGGAGAGACCCAGTACTTC. Encoded protein: CASSSSGVRGETQYF.

This clonotype has at least ten counts. This sequence joins TRBV7-9 and TRBJ1-3; no clear D gene. Trimming removed 5 bases at V and 2 bases at J, with 7 bases between. Germline V gene lookup returns CDR1 SEHNR and CDR2 FQNEAQ (reference sequence). This CDR3 is 13 amino acids long. The CDR3 DNA is TGTGCCAGCAGCCCCACCCCTGGAAACACCATATATTTT. Translated: CASSPTPGNTIYF.

In this sample, this clonotype turned up many times. V usage is TRBV10-3 and J usage is TRBJ2-2; D gene uncertain. Germline V gene sequence: CDR1 ENHRY, CDR2 SYGVKD. The CDR3 spans 11 residues. V lost 3 bases and J lost 6, with 2 bases in between. The CDR3 reads CAISDPGELFF. In DNA, the CDR3 is TGTGCCATCAGTGACCCCGGGGAGCTGTTTTTT.

CDR3 protein: CARQHSSTF. The CDR3 coding sequence is TGTGCCCGACAGCATAGCTCCACCTTC. The genes are TRBV30 and TRBJ1-2, with TRBD1 as a possible D gene (5 bases). Germline-derived CDR1 and CDR2 are GTSNPN and SVGIG (reference sequence). V dropped 8 bases and J dropped 13 bases, with 14 bases sitting between them. The CDR3 consists of 9 residues.

About this clonotype: A single base separates this from a much larger clone, so it may be a read error. This chain joins TRBV20-1 and TRBJ2-1; TRBD2 aligns across 7 bases. The CDR3 length is 13 residues. Germline V gives CDR1 DFQATT, CDR2 SNEGSKA (reference sequence). The CDR3 sequence: CSAGGLVHHEQLF. The CDR3 coding sequence is TGCAGTGCTGGAGGACTAGTACATCATGAGCAGCTCTTC.

This clonotype was recorded at least ten times. CDR3 residues: CSASPYGGLGYEQFF. CDR3 bases: TGCAGTGCTAGTCCTTATGGCGGCCTTGGCTATGAGCAGTTCTTC. V gene TRBV20-1 combines with J gene TRBJ2-1, with D unresolved. Trimming cost V 3 bases and J 8 bases, with 20 bases left between them. In germline, CDR1 is DFQATT, CDR2 SNEGSKA (reference sequence). The CDR3 runs 15 residues.

This clonotype was seen ten or more times. The gene calls are TRBV29-1 and TRBJ1-3, with D unresolved. V shed 4 bases and J shed 2 bases, with 9 bases lying between them. The CDR3 contains 13 residues. CDR1 and CDR2 from the germline V gene are SQVTM and ANQGSEA. For the CDR3, the DNA is TGCAGCGTTGGGCCTGGGCCTGGAAACACCATATATTTT. Translation gives CSVGPGPGNTIYF.

This clonotype was seen only a few times. The chain couples TRBV2 to TRBJ2-7; D uncertain. Germline CDR1 is SNHLY and CDR2 is FYNNEI. The CDR3 totals 12 residues. V gave up 3 bases and J gave up 3 bases, with 6 bases separating them. CDR3 protein: CASSDEYYEQYF. The CDR3 DNA reads as TGTGCCAGCAGTGACGAATACTACGAGCAGTACTTC.

This clonotype was seen a handful of times. CDR3 nucleotide sequence: TGTGCCAGCAGCTTAGAGGTGAACATTCAGTACTTC. This codes for CASSLEVNIQYF. The chain joins TRBV7-3 to TRBJ2-4; unclear D gene. The CDR3 runs 12 residues. CDR1 and CDR2 (germline): SGHTA, FQGTGA. V dropped 2 bases and J dropped 7 bases, with 6 bases sitting between them.

There are many counts of this clonotype. This chain connects TRBV7-6 to TRBJ2-2; D not certain. The CDR3 is made up of 16 amino acids. The germline CDR1 and CDR2 sequences are SGHVS and FNYEAQ. V was shortened by 1 base and J by 2 bases, with 11 bases between the two germline ends. CDR3 in DNA: TGTGCCAGCAGCTTAGGGGCAGGCTACAACACCGGGGAGCTGTTTTTT. Its translation is CASSLGAGYNTGELFF.

As to this clonotype: Given a much more abundant clone one base away, this may be a read error. The chain uses TRBV12-3 or TRBV12-4 and TRBJ1-2, with D unresolved. The CDR3 contains 13 residues. The CDR3 DNA follows: TGTGCCAGCAGCCAATCCATCGGCTATGGCGACACCTTC. Translation: CASSQSIGYGDTF.